The rows below give T cell receptor beta chains drawn from one sample of a study of T cells after posttransplantation cyclophosphamide. Libraries were prepared by immunoSEQ multiplex PCR; TCRdb keeps only in-frame clonotypes and omits some of them. The repertoire has tens of thousands of clones, 78% of them found once; the top ten carry 6.5% to 9.5%. This material consisted of CD4+ T cells sorted from blood, taken approximately 2,000 days after a stem cell transplant with posttransplant cyclophosphamide. Receptors originate from a female patient aged 40-50 years who received an allogeneic stem cell transplant from a related donor, was CMV-positive, and had no GVHD. Some T cells may be the graft donor's. The CDR3 runs from the conserved cysteine through the conserved F or W. D genes are given only for firm matches. The size of a clone is reported for some rows only, either as once, few or many, or as a class for expanded clones.

NA | TRBJ1-1 | NA | TRBV14 | CASSQQANTEAFF | TGTGCCAGCAGCCAACAGGCAAACACTGAAGCTTTCTTT
few | TRBJ1-2 | NA | TRBV6-1 | CASSVGLSYGYTF | TGTGCCAGCAGTGTGGGGCTGAGCTATGGCTACACCTTC
few | TRBJ1-2 | NA | TRBV5-4 | CASSSGIYGYTF | TGTGCCAGCAGCTCAGGAATTTATGGCTACACCTTC
NA | TRBJ1-1 | NA | TRBV19 | CASSATGSNTEAFF | TGTGCCAGTAGTGCGACAGGCTCGAACACTGAAGCTTTCTTT
NA | TRBJ1-5 | NA | TRBV7-9 | CASALGDYQPQHF | TGTGCCAGCGCATTAGGAGATTACCAGCCCCAGCATTTT
NA | TRBJ2-1 | NA | TRBV9 | CASSVFGGPLGEQFF | TGTGCCAGCAGCGTATTCGGGGGTCCCCTGGGTGAGCAGTTCTTC
NA | TRBJ1-1 | NA | TRBV15 | CATSRSIDRWDTEAFF | TGTGCCACCAGCAGATCGATAGACAGGTGGGACACTGAAGCTTTCTTT
once | TRBJ1-5 | TRBD1 | TRBV7-8 | CASSLRDRGLGQPQHF | TGTGCCAGCAGCTTGAGGGACAGGGGGCTTGGTCAGCCCCAGCATTTT
NA | TRBJ2-5 | NA | TRBV18 | CASSPLGGGAYQETQYF | TGTGCCAGCTCACCCCTGGGGGGGGGCGCATACCAAGAGACCCAGTACTTC
NA | TRBJ2-3 | NA | TRBV7-3 | CASSQPGLSDTQYF | TGTGCCAGCAGCCAACCCGGACTGTCAGATACGCAGTATTTT
NA | TRBJ2-5 | NA | TRBV5-1 | CASSLRGSETQYF | TGCGCCAGCAGCTTGAGGGGTTCGGAGACCCAGTACTTC
NA | TRBJ1-1 | TRBD1 | TRBV19 | CASSSTGGFEAFF | TGTGCCAGTAGCTCGACAGGGGGCTTTGAAGCTTTCTTT
few | TRBJ2-2 | TRBD1 | TRBV9 | CASSVRDRGGGELFF | TGTGCCAGCAGCGTCCGGGACAGGGGTGGCGGGGAGCTGTTTTTT
NA | TRBJ2-1 | NA | TRBV7-2 | CASSLWGGHSNEQFF | TGTGCCAGCAGCTTATGGGGGGGCCATAGCAATGAGCAGTTCTTC
few | TRBJ2-2 | NA | TRBV10-1 | CASRQDNTGELFF | TGCGCCAGCAGACAGGATAACACCGGGGAGCTGTTTTTT
NA | TRBJ2-3 | TRBD2 | TRBV5-4 | CASSLDSGGTDTQYF | TGTGCCAGCAGCTTGGATAGCGGGGGGACAGATACGCAGTATTTT
NA | TRBJ2-1 | NA | TRBV7-3 | CASSLAGSEQFF | TGTGCCAGCAGCTTAGCCGGGAGTGAGCAGTTCTTC
NA | TRBJ1-2 | NA | TRBV7-9 | CASSLGDNYGYTF | TGTGCCAGCAGCTTAGGCGATAACTATGGCTACACCTTC
NA | TRBJ1-6 | TRBD1 | TRBV5-1 | CASSPRTGQGGSPLHF | TGCGCCAGCAGCCCGCGAACTGGACAGGGAGGTTCACCCCTCCACTTT
NA | TRBJ1-1 | TRBD1 | TRBV7-3 | CASSLMGGRGYVEAFF | TGTGCCAGCAGCTTAATGGGGGGCAGGGGGTATGTTGAAGCTTTCTTT
NA | TRBJ1-1 | TRBD1 | TRBV7-2 | CASSLWDRGTEAFF | TGTGCCAGCAGCTTATGGGACAGGGGCACTGAAGCTTTCTTT
NA | TRBJ1-6 | TRBD1 | TRBV28 | CASIKGQGNSPLHF | TGTGCCAGCATCAAGGGACAGGGAAATTCACCCCTCCACTTT
few | TRBJ1-2 | TRBD1 | TRBV5-4 | CASSRTGSNYGYTF | TGTGCCAGCAGTAGGACAGGGAGCAACTATGGCTACACCTTC
NA | TRBJ1-5 | NA | TRBV2 | CASISGPYNQPQHF | TGTGCCAGCATTTCTGGGCCGTACAATCAGCCCCAGCATTTT
NA | TRBJ1-1 | NA | TRBV28 | CASLSVNTEAFF | TGTGCCAGCCTTTCAGTGAACACTGAAGCTTTCTTT
NA | TRBJ2-1 | TRBD1 | TRBV5-1 | CASSLDRGAYNEQFF | TGCGCCAGCAGCTTAGACAGGGGGGCCTACAATGAGCAGTTCTTC
NA | TRBJ1-2 | TRBD1 | TRBV10-1 | CASRPGTGGEPPGYTF | TGCGCCAGCAGGCCCGGGACAGGGGGCGAACCCCCTGGCTACACCTTC
NA | TRBJ2-4 | NA | TRBV15 | CATSAGAKNIQYF | TGTGCCACCTCCGCGGGAGCCAAAAACATTCAGTACTTC
NA | TRBJ1-2 | NA | TRBV6-5 | CASSYAGSYGYTF | TGTGCCAGCAGTTACGCAGGGTCCTATGGCTACACCTTC
NA | TRBJ2-1 | NA | TRBV7-2 | CASSPRGSSYNEQFF | TGTGCCAGCAGCCCCCGGGGGAGCTCCTACAATGAGCAGTTCTTC
NA | TRBJ1-1 | TRBD1 | TRBV11-1 | CASSGTGVMGDTEAFF | TGTGCCAGCAGCGGCACAGGGGTGATGGGGGACACTGAAGCTTTCTTT
NA | TRBJ2-7 | NA | TRBV4-1 | CASSQPGGLGYEQYF | TGCGCCAGCAGCCAACCAGGGGGACTCGGGTACGAGCAGTACTTC
NA | TRBJ2-6 | TRBD1 | TRBV19 | CASSPRTGGPSSGANVLTF | TGTGCCAGTAGTCCACGGACAGGGGGCCCCTCCTCTGGGGCCAACGTCCTGACTTTC
NA | TRBJ1-6 | NA | TRBV13 | CASSSPKGAGNSPLHF | TGTGCCAGCAGCTCCCCTAAGGGAGCAGGAAATTCACCCCTCCACTTT
NA | TRBJ2-7 | TRBD1 | TRBV2 | CASSGQVYEQYF | TGTGCCAGCAGCGGACAGGTCTACGAGCAGTACTTC
NA | TRBJ1-6 | NA | TRBV6-5 | CASSYSTTPSSPLHF | TGTGCCAGCAGTTACTCGACAACCCCCAGTTCACCCCTCCACTTT
few | TRBJ2-5 | TRBD1 | TRBV19 | CASSPGQGGETQYF | TGTGCCAGTAGCCCTGGACAGGGCGGCGAGACCCAGTACTTC
NA | TRBJ1-5 | TRBD1 | TRBV4-2 | CASSGQGPDQPQHF | TGTGCCAGCAGCGGACAGGGTCCGGATCAGCCCCAGCATTTT
NA | TRBJ2-7 | NA | TRBV7-6 | CASSLGATTYEQYF | TGTGCCAGCAGCTTAGGGGCAACCACCTACGAGCAGTACTTC
once | TRBJ1-4 | NA | TRBV9 | CASSVGAGPNEKLFF | TGTGCCAGCAGCGTAGGGGCAGGCCCTAATGAAAAACTGTTTTTT
NA | TRBJ1-2 | TRBD1 | TRBV11-2 | CASSDRVSYGYTF | TGTGCCAGCAGTGACAGGGTTAGCTATGGCTACACCTTC
few | TRBJ2-7 | NA | TRBV7-2 | CASSLTGRGEQYF | TGTGCCAGCAGCCTCACAGGGAGGGGCGAGCAGTACTTC